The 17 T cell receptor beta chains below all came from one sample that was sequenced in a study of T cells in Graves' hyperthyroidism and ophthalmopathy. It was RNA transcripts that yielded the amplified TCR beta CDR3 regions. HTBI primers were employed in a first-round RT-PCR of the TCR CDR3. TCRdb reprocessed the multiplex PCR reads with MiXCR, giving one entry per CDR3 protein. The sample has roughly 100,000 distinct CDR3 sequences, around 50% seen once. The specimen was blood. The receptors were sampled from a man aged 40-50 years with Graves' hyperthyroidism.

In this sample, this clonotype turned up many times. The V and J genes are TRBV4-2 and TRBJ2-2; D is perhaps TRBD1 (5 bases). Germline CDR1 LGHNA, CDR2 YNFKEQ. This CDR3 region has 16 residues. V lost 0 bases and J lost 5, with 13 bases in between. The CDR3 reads CASSQEWGAWTGELFF. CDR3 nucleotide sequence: TGTGCCAGCAGCCAAGAGTGGGGCGCATGGACCGGGGAGCTGTTTTTT.

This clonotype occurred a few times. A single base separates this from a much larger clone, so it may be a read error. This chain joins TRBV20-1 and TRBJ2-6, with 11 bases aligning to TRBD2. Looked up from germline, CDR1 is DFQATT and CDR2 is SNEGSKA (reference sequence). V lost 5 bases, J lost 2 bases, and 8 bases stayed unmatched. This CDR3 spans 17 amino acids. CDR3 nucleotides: TGCAGTGCTCTCTCCGGGACTAGCGGCCCTGGGGCCAACGTCCTGACTTTC. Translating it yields CSALSGTSGPGANVLTF.

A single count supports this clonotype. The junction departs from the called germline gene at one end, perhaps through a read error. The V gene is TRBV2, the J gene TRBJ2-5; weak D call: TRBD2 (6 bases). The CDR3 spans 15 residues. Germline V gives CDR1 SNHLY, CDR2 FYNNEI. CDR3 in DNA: TGTGTCAGCAGTGAACGACTAGTGGGCCAAGAGACCCAGTACTTC. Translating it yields CVSSERLVGQETQYF.

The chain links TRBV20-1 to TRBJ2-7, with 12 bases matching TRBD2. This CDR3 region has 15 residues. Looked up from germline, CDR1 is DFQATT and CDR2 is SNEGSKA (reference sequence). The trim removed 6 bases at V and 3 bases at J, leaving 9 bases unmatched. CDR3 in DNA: TGCAGTGCCCTGAGACTAGCGGGGGCAATCTACGAGCAGTACTTC. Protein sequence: CSALRLAGAIYEQYF.

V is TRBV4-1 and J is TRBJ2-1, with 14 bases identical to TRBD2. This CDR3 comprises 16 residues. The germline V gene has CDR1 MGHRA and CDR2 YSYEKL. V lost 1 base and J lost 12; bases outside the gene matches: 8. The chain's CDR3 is CASSQGPGTSGRRQFF. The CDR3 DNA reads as TGCGCCAGCAGCCAAGGTCCCGGGACTAGCGGGAGAAGGCAGTTCTTC.

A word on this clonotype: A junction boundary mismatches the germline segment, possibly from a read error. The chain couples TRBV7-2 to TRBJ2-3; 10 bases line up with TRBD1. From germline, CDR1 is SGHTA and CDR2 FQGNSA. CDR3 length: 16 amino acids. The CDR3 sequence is CASSLPTGGFYDTQYF. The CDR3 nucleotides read TGTGCCAGCAGCCTACCGACAGGGGGCTTTTATGATACGCAGTACTTT.

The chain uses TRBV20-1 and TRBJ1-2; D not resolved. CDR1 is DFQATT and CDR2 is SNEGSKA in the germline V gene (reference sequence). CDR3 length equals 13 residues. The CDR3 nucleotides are TGCAGGCCTGAGACGGGAGGAGACTATGGCTACACCTTC. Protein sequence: CRPETGGDYGYTF.

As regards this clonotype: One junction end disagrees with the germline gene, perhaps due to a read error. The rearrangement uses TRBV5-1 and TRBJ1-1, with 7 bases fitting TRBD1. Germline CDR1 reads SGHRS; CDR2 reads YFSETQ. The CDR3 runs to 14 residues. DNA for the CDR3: TGCGCCGGCAGCTTGACAGGGATGAACACGGAAGCTTTCTTT. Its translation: CAGSLTGMNTEAFF.

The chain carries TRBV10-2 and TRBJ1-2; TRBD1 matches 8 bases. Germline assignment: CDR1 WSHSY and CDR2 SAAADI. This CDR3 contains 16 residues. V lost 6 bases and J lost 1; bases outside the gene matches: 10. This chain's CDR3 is CASRTGTGSSNYGYTF. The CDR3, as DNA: TGCGCCAGCAGGACCGGGACAGGATCCAGTAACTATGGCTACACCTTC.

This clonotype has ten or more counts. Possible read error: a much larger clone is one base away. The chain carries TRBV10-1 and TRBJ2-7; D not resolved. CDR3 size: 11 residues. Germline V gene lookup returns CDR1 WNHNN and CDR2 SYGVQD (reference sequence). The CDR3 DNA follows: TGCGCCGGCAGTGATGATGGCGAGCAGTACTTC. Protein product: CAGSDDGEQYF.

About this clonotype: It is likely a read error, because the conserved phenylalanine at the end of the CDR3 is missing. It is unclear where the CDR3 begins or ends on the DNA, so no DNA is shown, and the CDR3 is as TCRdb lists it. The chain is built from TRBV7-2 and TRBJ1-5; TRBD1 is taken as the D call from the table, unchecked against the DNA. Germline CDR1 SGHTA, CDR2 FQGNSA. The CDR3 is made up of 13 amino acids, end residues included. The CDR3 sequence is CASSKGYGQPRHV.

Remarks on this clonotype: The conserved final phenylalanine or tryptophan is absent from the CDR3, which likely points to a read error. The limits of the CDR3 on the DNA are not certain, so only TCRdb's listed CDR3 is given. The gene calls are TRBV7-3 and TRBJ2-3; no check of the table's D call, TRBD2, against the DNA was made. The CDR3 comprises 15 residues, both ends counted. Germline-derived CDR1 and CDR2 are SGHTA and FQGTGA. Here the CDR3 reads CASSPAGPSPDTQYV.

As DNA, the CDR3 is TGCAGTGCTAGAGTTTCGGAGGGGTACGAGCAGTACTTC. This gives the protein CSARVSEGYEQYF. V and J are TRBV20-1 and TRBJ2-7, with D perhaps TRBD2 (6 bases). CDR3 length: 13 residues. Germline V gene data show CDR1 as DFQATT and CDR2 as SNEGSKA (reference sequence). V was cut by 1 base and J by 4 bases, with 11 bases left in between.

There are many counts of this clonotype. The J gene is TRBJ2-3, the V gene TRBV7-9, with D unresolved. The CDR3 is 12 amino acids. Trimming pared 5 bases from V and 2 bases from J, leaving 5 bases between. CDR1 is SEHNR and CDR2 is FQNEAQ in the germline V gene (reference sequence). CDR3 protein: CASSRNTDTQYF. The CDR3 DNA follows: TGTGCCAGCAGCCGAAACACAGATACGCAGTATTTT.

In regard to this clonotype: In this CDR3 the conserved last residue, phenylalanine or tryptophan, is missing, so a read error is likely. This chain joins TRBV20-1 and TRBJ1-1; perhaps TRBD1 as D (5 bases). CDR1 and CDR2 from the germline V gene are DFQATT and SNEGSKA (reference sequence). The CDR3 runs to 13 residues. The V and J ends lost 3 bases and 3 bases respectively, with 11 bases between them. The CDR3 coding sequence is TGCAGTGCTAGGGGGGGTCGGGACACTGAAGCTTTCTTG. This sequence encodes CSARGGRDTEAFL.

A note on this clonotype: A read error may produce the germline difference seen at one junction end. The CDR3 nucleotides read TGTGCCAGTAGTACGGACAAGGTAGTGAACACTGAAGCTCTCTTT. Its translation: CASSTDKVVNTEALF. The rearrangement joins TRBV19 to TRBJ1-1; D is possibly TRBD1 (5 bases). This CDR3 spans 15 amino acids. Germline CDR1 and CDR2: LNHDA and SQIVND (reference sequence).

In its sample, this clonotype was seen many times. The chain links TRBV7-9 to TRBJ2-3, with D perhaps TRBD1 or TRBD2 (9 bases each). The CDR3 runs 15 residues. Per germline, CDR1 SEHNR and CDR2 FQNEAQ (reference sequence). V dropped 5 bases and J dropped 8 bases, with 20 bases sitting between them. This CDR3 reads CASSPGLAGQGTQYF. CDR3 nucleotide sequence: TGTGCCAGCAGCCCCGGGCTAGCGGGACAGGGTACGCAGTATTTT.